This is a list of T cell receptor beta chains from one sample in a study of blood T cell repertoires in COVID-19. Sequencing used immunoSEQ multiplex PCR; TCRdb keeps in-frame clones, though not all of them. The sample yields about 480,000 clones, approximately 89% seen once. Sequencing was carried out using peripheral blood. The receptors were gathered from a woman aged 45-65 years with COVID-19, enrolled during active disease. Each CDR3 is given without its conserved first and last residue. The order of the fields is V gene, J gene, CDR3 protein.

V: TRBV6-5
J: TRBJ2-3
CDR3: ASSASGGGDTQY

V: TRBV18
J: TRBJ2-2
CDR3: ASSPLNTGELF

V: TRBV28
J: TRBJ2-7
CDR3: ASSFGLSRSYEQY

V: TRBV19
J: TRBJ1-5
CDR3: ASRGETSDQPQH

V: TRBV5-1
J: TRBJ2-1
CDR3: ASSSGLESYEQF

V: TRBV5-4
J: TRBJ2-3
CDR3: ASSSKGDTQY

V: TRBV3-1/TRBV3-2
J: TRBJ1-2
CDR3: ASSQGSVYGYT

V: TRBV19
J: TRBJ1-1
CDR3: ASSIQGKYTEAF

V: TRBV18
J: TRBJ1-2
CDR3: ASSLRQGANYGYT

V: TRBV30
J: TRBJ1-2
CDR3: AWSGVRAGGYT

V: TRBV19
J: TRBJ2-7
CDR3: ASSRGTGANEQY

V: TRBV6-2/TRBV6-3
J: TRBJ2-7
CDR3: ASSYIGTGGQGQY

V: TRBV5-4
J: TRBJ1-4
CDR3: ASSATGGRRELF

V: TRBV11-2
J: TRBJ2-5
CDR3: ASSRDRVSRETQY

V: TRBV11-2
J: TRBJ2-7
CDR3: ASSSGTSYEQY

V: TRBV7-2
J: TRBJ2-7
CDR3: ASSPSSGIPYEQY

V: TRBV27
J: TRBJ2-7
CDR3: ASSSRFRQGAGEQY

V: TRBV5-1
J: TRBJ2-3
CDR3: ASGLAGGHTDTQY

V: TRBV11-2
J: TRBJ1-6
CDR3: ASTRDREEPLH

V: TRBV9
J: TRBJ2-2
CDR3: ASTHLPGRANTGELF

V: TRBV24-1
J: TRBJ2-3
CDR3: ATSDPGTSGEDTQY

V: TRBV7-2
J: TRBJ1-5
CDR3: ASSAPGPQH

V: TRBV7-9
J: TRBJ1-1
CDR3: ASSLARGANTEAF

V: TRBV20-1
J: TRBJ1-2
CDR3: SAGYGYT

V: TRBV5-6
J: TRBJ2-5
CDR3: ASSWRTGYGQETQY

V: TRBV3-1/TRBV3-2
J: TRBJ1-4
CDR3: ASSQDGQGAWEKLF

V: TRBV28
J: TRBJ1-2
CDR3: ASSLLLQEINYGYT

V: TRBV30
J: TRBJ1-2
CDR3: AWSSGQGMVYGYT

V: TRBV11-2
J: TRBJ2-1
CDR3: ASSLDEVLAGENEQF

V: TRBV5-1
J: TRBJ1-2
CDR3: ASTLGGNGYT

V: TRBV29-1
J: TRBJ2-2
CDR3: SVLTTPNTGELF

V: TRBV10-3
J: TRBJ2-1
CDR3: AISESRGADGNEQF

V: TRBV3-1/TRBV3-2
J: TRBJ2-7
CDR3: ASSHGTPAYEQY

V: TRBV14
J: TRBJ1-4
CDR3: ASSQNRGNRQKLF

V: TRBV28
J: TRBJ1-6
CDR3: ASSFVGQHSSYNSPLH

V: TRBV29-1
J: TRBJ2-1
CDR3: SAPKGKSSYNEQF

V: TRBV29-1
J: TRBJ2-4
CDR3: SVAPGQGAAKNIQY

V: TRBV2
J: TRBJ2-7
CDR3: ASKAGQGSYEQY

V: TRBV4-1
J: TRBJ2-1
CDR3: ASSQRRLAGGPEGEQF

V: TRBV9
J: TRBJ2-3
CDR3: ASSAIGAVSTDTQY

V: TRBV12-3/TRBV12-4
J: TRBJ1-6
CDR3: ASSLRGNSPLH

V: TRBV5-1
J: TRBJ2-1
CDR3: ASSEVNEQF

V: TRBV20-1
J: TRBJ1-5
CDR3: SASEGLRNQPQH

V: TRBV13
J: TRBJ2-3
CDR3: ASSIARDTQY

V: TRBV11-2
J: TRBJ2-7
CDR3: ASRSYYEQY

V: TRBV7-9
J: TRBJ2-2
CDR3: ASSLGVLAGTGELF

V: TRBV29-1
J: TRBJ2-7
CDR3: SVEGTGRSGSYEQY

V: TRBV29-1
J: TRBJ2-7
CDR3: SVDLDSYEQY

V: TRBV19
J: TRBJ2-6
CDR3: ASSLRTGSVNVLT

V: TRBV12-3/TRBV12-4
J: TRBJ2-5
CDR3: ASSFWAEETQY

V: TRBV7-3
J: TRBJ1-5
CDR3: ASSVRGGAGQPQH

V: TRBV7-9
J: TRBJ2-3
CDR3: ASSPPRDYHTDTQY

V: TRBV6-5
J: TRBJ1-1
CDR3: ASLSPQGMNTEAF

V: TRBV6-2/TRBV6-3
J: TRBJ2-7
CDR3: ASSPAGLAGLYEQY

V: TRBV30
J: TRBJ1-2
CDR3: AWSVSGTGEFRGYT

V: TRBV9
J: TRBJ2-3
CDR3: ASSEGLAGEYTQY

V: TRBV9
J: TRBJ2-2
CDR3: ASSRRTSLRAGELF

V: TRBV5-4
J: TRBJ2-3
CDR3: ASSLNERGPGDTQY

V: TRBV2
J: TRBJ2-7
CDR3: ASSEAVYAGEKAPRQY

V: TRBV24-1
J: TRBJ1-2
CDR3: ATSGFRDRENYGYT